This T cell receptor (beta chain) emerged from a study of vaccination and CD4 T cells after COVID-19. Whole-study context: Stimulation used overlapping spike peptides from SARS-CoV-2, HCoV-NL63, HCoV-OC43 and HCoV-229E.

Treatment of the sample: roughly 10-day PBMC culture with coronavirus spike peptide pools or control peptides (ViraFEST assay). For ViraFEST, peptide pools expanded antigen-specific T cells, after which the TCRs were sequenced. Sequence data for DNA of cultured CD4+ T cells were generated by the Oncomine TCR Beta short-read assay. TCRdb re-called the PCR reads through MiXCR, storing one row per CDR3 protein. The profile shows fewer than 15,000 distinct CDR3 sequences, 28% of them singletons. J lost 5 bases, V lost 5 bases, and 8 bases had no gene match. The CDR3 runs 16 residues. CDR1 and CDR2 (germline): SGHAT, FQNNGV. This clonotype was observed a handful of times. Its specificity is unknown.

The sequencing sample was made of cultured CD4+ T cells from blood. The rearrangement joins TRBV11-2 to TRBJ1-5; 11 bases align to TRBD1. This receptor was obtained from a human donor with COVID-19. The CDR3 DNA reads TGTGCCAGCAGCCCGGGGACAGGGGGATCACATCAGCCCCAGCATTTT. Its protein product is CASSPGTGGSHQPQHF.